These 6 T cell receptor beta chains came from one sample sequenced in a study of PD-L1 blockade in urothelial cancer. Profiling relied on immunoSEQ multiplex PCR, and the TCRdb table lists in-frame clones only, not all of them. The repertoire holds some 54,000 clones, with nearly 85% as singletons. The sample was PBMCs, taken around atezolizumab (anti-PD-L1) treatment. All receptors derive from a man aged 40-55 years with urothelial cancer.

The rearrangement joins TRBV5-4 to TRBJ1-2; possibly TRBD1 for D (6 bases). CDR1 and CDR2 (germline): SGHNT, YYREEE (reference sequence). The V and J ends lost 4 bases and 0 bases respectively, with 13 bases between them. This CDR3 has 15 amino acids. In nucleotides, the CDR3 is TGTGCCAGCAGCCCTACAGGGTCGGCTAACTATGGCTACACCTTC. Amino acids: CASSPTGSANYGYTF.

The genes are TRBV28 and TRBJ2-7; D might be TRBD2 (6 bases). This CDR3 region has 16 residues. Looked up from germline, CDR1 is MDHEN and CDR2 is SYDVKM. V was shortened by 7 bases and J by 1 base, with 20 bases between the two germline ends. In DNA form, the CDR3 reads TGTGCCAGCACCTCTCGGGGGAGCCTCAGGTCCTACGAGCAGTACTTC. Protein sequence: CASTSRGSLRSYEQYF.

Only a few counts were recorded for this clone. CDR3: CSGGSGSAGELFF. CDR3 nucleotides: TGCAGCGGTGGTAGCGGGAGTGCCGGGGAGCTGTTTTTT. The V call is TRBV29-1, the J call TRBJ2-2, with TRBD2 matching over 9 bases. CDR1 and CDR2 from the germline V gene are SQVTM and ANQGSEA. J lost 6 bases, V lost 7 bases, and 6 bases had no gene match. The CDR3 is made up of 13 amino acids.

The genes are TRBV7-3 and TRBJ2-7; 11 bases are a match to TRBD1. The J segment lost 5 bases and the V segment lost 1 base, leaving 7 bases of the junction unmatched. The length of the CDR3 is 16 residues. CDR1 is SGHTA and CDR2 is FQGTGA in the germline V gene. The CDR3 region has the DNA TGTGCCAGCAGCTTAATGGGGACAGGGGGAAAGGACGAGCAGTACTTC. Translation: CASSLMGTGGKDEQYF.

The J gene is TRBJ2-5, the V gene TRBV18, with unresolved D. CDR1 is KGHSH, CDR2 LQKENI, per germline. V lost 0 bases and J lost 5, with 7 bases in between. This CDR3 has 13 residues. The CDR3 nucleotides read TGTGCCAGCTCACCACCGAAACGGGAGACCCAGTACTTC. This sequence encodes CASSPPKRETQYF.

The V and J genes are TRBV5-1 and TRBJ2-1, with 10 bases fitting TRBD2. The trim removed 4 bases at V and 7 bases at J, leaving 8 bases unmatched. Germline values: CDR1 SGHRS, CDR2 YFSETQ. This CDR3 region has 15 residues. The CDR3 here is CASSLIAGGRNEQFF. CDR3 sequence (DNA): TGCGCCAGCAGCCTTATAGCGGGAGGACGAAATGAGCAGTTCTTC.